This TCR beta chain was observed in a study of lymphopenia after photon versus proton radiotherapy. Broader study findings: Better survival with proton therapy was suggested as possible, not demonstrated. Under photons, naive T cells and diversity fell while effector/memory populations rose. Oligoclonal CD8+ Temra expansion after nadir drove photon patients' diversity drop.

Regarding this clone: The antigen remains undetermined.

Data came from immunoSEQ multiplex PCR; TCRdb stores just in-frame clones and leaves some out. The sample comprises 150,000 to 200,000 clones, around 85% of which are singletons, and around 5.1% rests with the top ten. There are 16 residues in the CDR3. Germline CDR1 and CDR2: KGHSH and LQKENI. V lost 3 bases, J lost 10 bases, and 8 bases stayed unmatched. This clonotype was sampled from a man between 50 and 59 years old with gastric cancer. The specimen was peripheral blood, collected from a patient treated with photon-based radiotherapy. The genes are TRBV18 and TRBJ2-1; 14 nucleotides line up with TRBD2. The CDR3 region is CASSPRLAGGLTEQFF. The CDR3 bases are TGTGCCAGCTCACCTAGACTAGCGGGAGGGCTAACGGAGCAGTTCTTC.